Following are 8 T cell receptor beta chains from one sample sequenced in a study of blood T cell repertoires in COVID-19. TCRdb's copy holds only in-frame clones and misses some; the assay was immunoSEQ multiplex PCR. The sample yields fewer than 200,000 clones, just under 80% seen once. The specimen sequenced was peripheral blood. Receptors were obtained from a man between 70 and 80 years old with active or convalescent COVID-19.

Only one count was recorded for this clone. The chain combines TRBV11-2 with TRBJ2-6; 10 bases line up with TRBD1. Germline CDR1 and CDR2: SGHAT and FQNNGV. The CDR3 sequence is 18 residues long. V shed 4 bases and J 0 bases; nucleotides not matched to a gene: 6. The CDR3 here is CASSSGDRGGSGANVLTF. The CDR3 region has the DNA TGTGCCAGCAGCTCAGGGGACAGGGGAGGCTCTGGGGCCAACGTCCTGACTTTC.

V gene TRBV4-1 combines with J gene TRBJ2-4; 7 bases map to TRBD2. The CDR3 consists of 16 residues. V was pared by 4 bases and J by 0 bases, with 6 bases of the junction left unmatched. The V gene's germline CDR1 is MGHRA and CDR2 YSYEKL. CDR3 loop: CASSPSGTGAKNIQYF. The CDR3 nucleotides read TGCGCCAGCAGCCCAAGCGGGACTGGAGCCAAAAACATTCAGTACTTC.

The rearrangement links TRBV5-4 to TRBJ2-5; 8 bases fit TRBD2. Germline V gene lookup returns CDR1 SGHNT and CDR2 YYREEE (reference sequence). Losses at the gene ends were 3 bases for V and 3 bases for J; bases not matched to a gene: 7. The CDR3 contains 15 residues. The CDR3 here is CASSWGVAGKETQYF. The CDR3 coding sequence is TGTGCCAGCAGCTGGGGGGTAGCGGGGAAAGAGACCCAGTACTTC.

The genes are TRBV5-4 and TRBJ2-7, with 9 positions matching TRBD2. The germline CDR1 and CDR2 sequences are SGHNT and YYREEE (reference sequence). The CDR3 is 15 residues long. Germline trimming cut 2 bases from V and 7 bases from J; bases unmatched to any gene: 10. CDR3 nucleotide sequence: TGTGCCAGCAGCTTCTGGGGAAGCGGGGGGTGGGAGCAGTACTTC. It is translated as CASSFWGSGGWEQYF.

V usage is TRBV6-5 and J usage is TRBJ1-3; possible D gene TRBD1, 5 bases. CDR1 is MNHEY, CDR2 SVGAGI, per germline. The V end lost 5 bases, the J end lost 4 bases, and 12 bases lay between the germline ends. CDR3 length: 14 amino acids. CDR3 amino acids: CASSNQGFGNTIYF. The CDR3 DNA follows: TGTGCCAGCAGTAACCAGGGATTCGGAAACACCATATATTTT.

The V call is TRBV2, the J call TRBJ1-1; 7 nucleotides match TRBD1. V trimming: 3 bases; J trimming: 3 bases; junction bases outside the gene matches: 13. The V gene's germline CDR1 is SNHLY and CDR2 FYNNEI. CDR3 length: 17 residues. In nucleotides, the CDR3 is TGTGCCAGCAGTGACCAGAGGAGGACAGGCGGGTACACTGAAGCTTTCTTT. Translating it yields CASSDQRRTGGYTEAFF.

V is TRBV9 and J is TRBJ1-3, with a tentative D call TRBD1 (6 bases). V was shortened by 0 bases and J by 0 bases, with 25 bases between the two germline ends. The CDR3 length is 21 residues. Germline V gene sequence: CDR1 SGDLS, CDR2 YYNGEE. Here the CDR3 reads CASSVEMGVGQGGPSGNTIYF. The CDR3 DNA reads TGTGCCAGCAGCGTAGAAATGGGAGTGGGCCAAGGGGGTCCCTCTGGAAACACCATATATTTT. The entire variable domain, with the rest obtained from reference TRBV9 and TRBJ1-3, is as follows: DSGVTQTPKHLITATGQRVTLRCSPRSGDLSVYWYQQSLDQGLQFLIQYYNGEERAKGNILERFSAQQFPDLHSELNLSSLELGDSALYFCASSVEMGVGQGGPSGNTIYFGEGSWLTVV.

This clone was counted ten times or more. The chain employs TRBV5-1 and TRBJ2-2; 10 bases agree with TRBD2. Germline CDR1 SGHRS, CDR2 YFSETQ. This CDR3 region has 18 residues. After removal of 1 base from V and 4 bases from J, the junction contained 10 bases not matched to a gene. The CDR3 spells CASSLLFLAGALTGELFF. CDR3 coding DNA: TGCGCCAGCAGCTTGTTATTTCTAGCGGGGGCCCTCACCGGGGAGCTGTTTTTT. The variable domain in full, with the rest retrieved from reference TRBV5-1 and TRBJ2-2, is KAGVTQTPRYLIKTRGQQVTLSCSPISGHRSVSWYQQTPGQGLQFLFEYFSETQRNKGNFPGRFSGRQFSNSRSEMNVSTLELGDSALYLCASSLLFLAGALTGELFFGEGSRLTVL.